This T cell receptor (beta chain) was recovered during a study of memory CD4+ T cells and cytomegalovirus serostatus. Single viable CD3+CD4+CD8-CD45RO+ cells were sorted as the memory CD4+ T cells. The CDR3 has 15 amino acids. V was shortened by 2 bases and J by 1 base, with 11 bases between the two germline ends. CDR1 SGHAT and CDR2 FQNNGV come from the germline V gene. Sequencing was performed with immunoSEQ multiplex PCR; in TCRdb, only in-frame clones are kept and a portion is missing. The table shows roughly 50,000 clones, with roughly 84% occurring only once. The genes are TRBV11-2 and TRBJ2-5; no clear D gene. Material for sequencing was memory CD4+ T cells from blood. The sequence was collected from an adult in good health and CMV-seronegative. Some clones in this sample may be carry-over from other donors' samples. CDR3 nucleotides: TGTGCCAGCAGCTTATTTTTTGGCCCCCAAGAGACCCAGTACTTC. Translated, it gives CASSLFFGPQETQYF. Variable domain in full (rest from reference TRBV11-2 and TRBJ2-5): EAGVAQSPRYKIIEKRQSVAFWCNPISGHATLYWYQQILGQGPKLLIQFQNNGVVDDSQLPKDRFSAERLKGVDSTLKIQPAKLEDSAVYLCASSLFFGPQETQYFGPGTRLLVL.